This TCR beta chain stems from a study of regulatory T cells in long-lasting Graves disease. Arm-PCR of CDR3 regions and iRepertoire HTBI primers were the basis on which TCR beta libraries were built. TCRdb redid the calling of the multiplex PCR reads with MiXCR, one entry per CDR3 protein. Altogether over 650,000 distinct CDR3 sequences are present, about 32% being singletons, with the ten largest covering roughly 46%. Time point indicated: persistent/refractory GD, antithyroid drugs over 5 years with positive TRAb. The TCR library was made from RNA that had been extracted from PBMCs in TRIzol. With EDTA tubes as the receptacles, roughly 9.7 milliliters of peripheral blood were drawn. V was clipped by 5 bases and J by 5 bases, with 16 bases between them. There are 14 residues in the CDR3. From germline, CDR1 is DFQATT and CDR2 SNEGSKA (reference sequence).

V is TRBV20-1 and J is TRBJ1-5, with D possibly matching TRBD1 (6 bases). This TCR derives from a female donor with Graves disease. The specimen comprised peripheral blood mononuclear cells (PBMCs), sampled when the disease was refractory, from a patient treated with antithyroid drugs. The CDR3 sequence is CSARQALPDQPQHF. The CDR3 nucleotides read TGCAGTGCTCGACAGGCCCTCCCCGATCAGCCCCAGCATTTT.